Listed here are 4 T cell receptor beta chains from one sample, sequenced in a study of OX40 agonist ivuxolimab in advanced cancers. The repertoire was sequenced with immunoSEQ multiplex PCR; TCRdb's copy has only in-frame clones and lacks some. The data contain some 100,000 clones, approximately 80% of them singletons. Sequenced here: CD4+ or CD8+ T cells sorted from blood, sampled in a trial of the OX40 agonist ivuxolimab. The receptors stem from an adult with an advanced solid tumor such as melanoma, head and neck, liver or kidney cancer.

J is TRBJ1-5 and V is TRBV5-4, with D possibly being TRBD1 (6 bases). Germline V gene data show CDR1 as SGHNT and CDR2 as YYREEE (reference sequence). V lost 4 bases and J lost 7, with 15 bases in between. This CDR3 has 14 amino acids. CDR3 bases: TGTGCCAGCAGCCTCCCAGGGGATGGACAGCCCCAGCATTTT. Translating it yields CASSLPGDGQPQHF.

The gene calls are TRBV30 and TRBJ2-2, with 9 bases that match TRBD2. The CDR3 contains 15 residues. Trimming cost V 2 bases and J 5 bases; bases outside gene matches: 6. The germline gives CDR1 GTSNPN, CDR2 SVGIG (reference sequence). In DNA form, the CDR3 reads TGTGCCTGGAGTATTTTTAGCGGGGGTACCGGGGAGCTGTTTTTT. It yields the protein CAWSIFSGGTGELFF.

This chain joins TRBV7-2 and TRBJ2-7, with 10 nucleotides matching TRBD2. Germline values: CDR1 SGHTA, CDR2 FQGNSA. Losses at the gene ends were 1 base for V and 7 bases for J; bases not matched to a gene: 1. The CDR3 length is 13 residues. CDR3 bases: TGTGCCAGCAGCTTAGGACTAGCGGGTGAGCAGTACTTC. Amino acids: CASSLGLAGEQYF.

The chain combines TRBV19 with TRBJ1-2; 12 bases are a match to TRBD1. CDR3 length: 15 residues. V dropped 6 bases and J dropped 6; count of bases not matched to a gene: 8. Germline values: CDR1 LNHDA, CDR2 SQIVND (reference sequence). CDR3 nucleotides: TGTGCCAGTAGCCAATGGGGACAGGGGGCTGATGGCTACACCTTC. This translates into CASSQWGQGADGYTF.